This passage covers 7 T cell receptor beta chains from one sample sequenced in a study of shared clonotypes between healthy human individuals. Measured with immunoSEQ multiplex PCR; TCRdb has only the in-frame clones, and not every one. The sample includes 2,500,000 or so clones, 93% of them seen just once. The specimen was naive CD4+ T cells from PBMCs. Subset meaning: CD45RA+ positively selected. The receptors shown here come from a man aged 18 to 30 in good health. Some clones in this sample may be carry-over from other donors' samples.

This clone showed up just once. This chain joins TRBV15 and TRBJ2-7, with 9 bases fitting TRBD1. The V segment lost 5 bases and the J segment 1 base; nucleotides outside the gene matches: 6. The V gene's germline CDR1 is LNHNV and CDR2 YYDKDF (reference sequence). The CDR3 consists of 15 residues. CDR3 sequence reads: CATSHGQGFSYEQYF. CDR3 sequence (DNA): TGTGCCACCAGCCATGGACAGGGGTTTTCCTACGAGCAGTACTTC.

This clone appeared once. Other DNA sequences of this sample code for an identical CDR3. The genes are TRBV5-1 and TRBJ2-7; a weak D match, TRBD1 (5 bases). CDR3 length equals 14 residues. Germline values: CDR1 SGHRS, CDR2 YFSETQ. Trimming took 0 bases from V and 1 from J, leaving 8 bases between them. CDR3 in DNA: TGCGCCAGCAGCTTGGTTCAGGGTTCCTACGAGCAGTACTTC. Translated, it gives CASSLVQGSYEQYF.

The chain has TRBV6-6 and TRBJ2-5; D perhaps matches TRBD2 (6 bases). V lost 7 bases, J lost 5 bases, and 8 bases lay in between. There are 11 residues in the CDR3. From germline, CDR1 is MNHNY and CDR2 SVGAGI (reference sequence). CDR3 coding DNA: TGTGCCAGCATTGCGGGGGAGACCCAGTACTTC. It yields the protein CASIAGETQYF.

This clone occurred once. The rearrangement uses TRBV2 and TRBJ2-1; D gene uncertain. This CDR3 comprises 13 residues. The ends were cut back, 7 bases at V and 5 bases at J, with 12 bases in the middle. Germline-derived CDR1 and CDR2 are SNHLY and FYNNEI. For the CDR3, the DNA is TGTGCCAGCACCGATGGTCAGAACAATGAGCAGTTCTTC. This encodes CASTDGQNNEQFF.

The V call is TRBV5-4, the J call TRBJ1-1, with a weak D call TRBD1 (6 bases). V lost 4 bases, J lost 10 bases, and 29 bases lay in between. Germline V gives CDR1 SGHNT, CDR2 YYREEE (reference sequence). CDR3 length: 17 amino acids. The CDR3 here is CASSPGHLLRGNKGAFF. In DNA, the CDR3 is TGTGCCAGCAGCCCGGGACACCTGTTGAGGGGGAACAAGGGAGCTTTCTTT.

The chain couples TRBV2 to TRBJ2-2; TRBD1 aligns across 7 bases. Germline trimming cut 11 bases from V and 6 bases from J; bases unmatched to any gene: 12. Germline V gene data show CDR1 as SNHLY and CDR2 as FYNNEI. The CDR3 is made up of 14 amino acids. This chain's CDR3 is CAGNRDRSSGELFF. Here the CDR3 DNA reads TGTGCCGGTAACCGGGACAGATCTTCCGGGGAGCTGTTTTTT.

This chain joins TRBV7-8 and TRBJ1-2; the match to TRBD1 covers 8 bases. CDR3 length equals 15 residues. From germline, CDR1 is SGHVS and CDR2 FQNEAQ. V shed 6 bases, J shed 1 base, and the junction held 7 bases outside the gene matches. The CDR3 DNA is TGTGCCAGCAGTTCACGGACAGGGAATAACTATGGCTACACCTTC. This sequence encodes CASSSRTGNNYGYTF. Drawing the rest from reference TRBV7-8 and TRBJ1-2, the complete variable domain is GAGVSQSPRYKVAKRGQDVALRCDPISGHVSLFWYQQALGQGPEFLTYFQNEAQLDKSGLPSDRFFAERPEGSVSTLKIQRTQQEDSAVYLCASSSRTGNNYGYTFGSGTRLTVV.